A selection of T cell receptor beta chains follows, all from one sample in a study of PD-L1 blockade in urothelial cancer. TCRdb keeps only in-frame clones here, not all; method: immunoSEQ multiplex PCR. The sample lists around 100,000 clones, roughly 90% seen once, with under 5% in the top ten. Sequenced here: PBMCs, sampled around atezolizumab (anti-PD-L1) treatment. The origin of the receptors is a man between 60 and 75 years old with urothelial cancer. CDR3s include the opening cysteine and the closing phenylalanine or tryptophan. The D gene is left open where the match is weak. Clone sizes are given selectively: once, few, many, or a class where the clone is expanded.

abundance,j_gene,v_gene,d_gene,CDR3aa,CDR3nt
NA,TRBJ2-1,TRBV4-2,TRBD1,CASSRDRASYNEQFF,TGTGCCAGCAGCAGGGACAGGGCATCCTACAATGAGCAGTTCTTC
NA,TRBJ2-7,TRBV6-5,TRBD1,CASSLTGGHEQYF,TGTGCCAGCAGTCTAACAGGGGGCCACGAGCAGTACTTC
NA,TRBJ2-2,TRBV7-3,NA,CASSSWTAAGELFF,TGTGCCAGCAGCTCCTGGACTGCGGCCGGGGAGCTGTTTTTT
NA,TRBJ2-7,TRBV5-1,TRBD2,CASSALAGTGEQYF,TGCGCCAGCAGCGCACTAGCGGGTACCGGCGAGCAGTACTTC
NA,TRBJ2-2,TRBV7-2,TRBD2,CASSWLAGGNTGELFF,TGTGCCAGCAGCTGGCTAGCGGGGGGAAACACCGGGGAGCTGTTTTTT
NA,TRBJ2-3,TRBV5-4,TRBD2,CASSLASSGRASTDTQYF,TGTGCCAGCAGCTTGGCCTCTAGCGGGAGAGCTAGCACAGATACGCAGTATTTT
NA,TRBJ2-1,TRBV6-4,NA,CASSVWRGRNEQFF,TGTGCCAGCAGTGTTTGGCGCGGAAGGAATGAGCAGTTCTTC
NA,TRBJ2-7,TRBV13,TRBD1,CASSRAQDRGTYEQYF,TGTGCCAGCAGCCGCGCACAGGACAGGGGGACCTACGAGCAGTACTTC
once,TRBJ2-3,TRBV7-2,TRBD1,CASSPQLGQGTDTQYF,TGTGCCAGCAGCCCCCAATTGGGACAGGGCACAGATACGCAGTATTTT
NA,TRBJ1-1,TRBV11-2,TRBD1,CASSLGQGARGAFF,TGTGCCAGCAGCTTGGGACAGGGGGCAAGAGGTGCTTTCTTT
once,TRBJ1-5,TRBV6-6,TRBD1,CASRRDRASNQPQHF,TGTGCCAGCAGACGCGACAGGGCCAGCAATCAGCCCCAGCATTTT
NA,TRBJ2-7,TRBV28,TRBD2,CASSSSGGPNEQYF,TGTGCCAGCAGTTCATCGGGAGGGCCTAACGAGCAGTACTTC
NA,TRBJ2-7,TRBV25-1,NA,CASSERRLGSHEQYF,TGTGCCAGCAGTGAAAGGCGACTTGGATCCCACGAGCAGTACTTC